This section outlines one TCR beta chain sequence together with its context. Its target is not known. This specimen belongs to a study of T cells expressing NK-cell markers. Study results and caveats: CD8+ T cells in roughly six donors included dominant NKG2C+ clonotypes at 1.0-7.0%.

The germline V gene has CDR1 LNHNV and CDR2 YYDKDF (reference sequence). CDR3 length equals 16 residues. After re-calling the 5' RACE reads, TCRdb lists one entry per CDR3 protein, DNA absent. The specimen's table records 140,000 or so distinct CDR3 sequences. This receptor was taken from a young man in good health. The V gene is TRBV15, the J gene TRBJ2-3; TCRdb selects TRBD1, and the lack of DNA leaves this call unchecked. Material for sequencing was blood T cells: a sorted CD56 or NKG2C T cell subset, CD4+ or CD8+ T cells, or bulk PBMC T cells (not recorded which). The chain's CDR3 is CATSRDKAGAQDTQYF.